The sequence of this TCR beta chain was determined in a study of low-dose radiotherapy and immunotherapy resistance in tumors. Covering alpha and beta chains, TRAV- and TRBV-specific primers were used for the first-strand cDNA. The authors amplified TCRs for 20 PCR cycles with a constant-region primer and a V-primer adapter. TCRdb reanalysed the reads using MiXCR and keeps one entry per CDR3 protein. The sample holds about 39,000 distinct CDR3 sequences, around a third seen once. The germline gives CDR1 MNHEY, CDR2 SMNVEV (reference sequence). The junction had 7 bases not matched to a gene; V was cut back by 8 bases and J by 6 bases. The length of the CDR3 is 12 residues. Regarding time point: before trial treatment. Patients qualified if they had advanced solid tumors that lacked tumor-infiltrating lymphocytes.

The material was PBMCs, obtained before treatment. This TCR derives from a male donor with gallbladder cancer. This chain links TRBV27 with TRBJ2-7; 7 bases line up with TRBD2. DNA of the CDR3: TGTGCCAGCGCCCACGGGGGGTTCGAGCAGTACTTC. Protein: CASAHGGFEQYF.